The text below deals with one TCR beta chain. The antigen is unknown. Deep level was the assay's run setting. TCRdb's table, derived via immunoSEQ multiplex PCR, lists solely in-frame clones and lacks some. This table has more than 400,000 clones, about 96% appearing once. The data are from a study of shared clonotypes between healthy human individuals. Points from the study as a whole: Clonotype sharing across donors was expected to vary with sequencing depth.

The source material was naive CD4+ T cells sorted from blood. Documented subset: CD45RA+ positively selected. The receptor was isolated from a woman in her 30s in good health.

The CDR3 DNA follows: TGTGCCAGCAGCCTATTTATCAGGGGCGAAGACTATGGCTACACCTTC. Amino acid sequence: CASSLFIRGEDYGYTF. The V and J genes are TRBV4-2 and TRBJ1-2; maybe TRBD1 (6 bases). The CDR3 runs to 16 residues. The germline V gene encodes CDR1 LGHNA and CDR2 YNFKEQ. V gave up 4 bases and J gave up 3 bases, with 18 bases separating them.